This T cell receptor (beta chain) stems from a study of blood T cell repertoires in COVID-19. The trim removed 0 bases at V and 4 bases at J, leaving 5 bases unmatched. This CDR3 is 15 amino acids long. CDR1 and CDR2 (germline): SGHNT, YYREEE (reference sequence). It was during active infection that Seattle patients were enrolled and then longitudinally followed. This clone was recorded once. Libraries were prepared by immunoSEQ multiplex PCR; TCRdb keeps only in-frame clonotypes and omits some of them. The sample has approximately 290,000 clones; about four fifths are singletons. This TCR was recovered from a person aged 65-85 years with COVID-19, enrolled during active disease. Specimen: peripheral blood. The rearrangement uses TRBV5-4 and TRBJ2-5, with 8 bases that match TRBD2. The CDR3 DNA follows: TGTGCCAGCAGCTTGGGAGCGGGAGAGATAGAGACCCAGTACTTC. Its protein is CASSLGAGEIETQYF. The full variable domain, in which reference TRBV5-4 and TRBJ2-5 provide the parts outside the CDR3, is ETGVTQSPTHLIKTRGQQVTLRCSSQSGHNTVSWYQQALGQGPQFIFQYYREEENGRGNFPPRFSGLQFPNYSSELNVNALELDDSALYLCASSLGAGEIETQYFGPGTRLLVL.